This T cell receptor (beta chain) was found in a study of T cell responses to AZD1222 COVID-19 vaccine. Regarding the study as a whole: Clonal diversity may have been underestimated in mostly white British donors.

The CDR3 contains 17 residues. V lost 2 bases to trimming and J lost 1 base, with 17 bases between them. Germline CDR1 SGHDN, CDR2 FVKESK. Remarks on this clone: Its antigen is currently unknown.

Repertoires were generated with immunoSEQ multiplex PCR, while TCRdb's copy carries only in-frame clones and drops some. The sample consists of some 150,000 clones, around four fifths of them appearing once. The material sequenced was peripheral blood, taken on day 0 of MenACWY control vaccination. The source of this sequence is an adult in good health. The V call is TRBV14, the J call TRBJ1-1, with D perhaps matching TRBD1 (5 bases). The CDR3 DNA follows: TGTGCCAGCAGCCAAAGGGGTCAGGGAGGGAGGAACACTGAAGCTTTCTTT. It is translated as CASSQRGQGGRNTEAFF.